This section outlines one TCR beta chain sequence together with its context. Generated by immunoSEQ multiplex PCR, the TCRdb table keeps only in-frame clones and is missing some. The sample includes approximately 150,000 clones, 80% of them seen just once. The source of the sample is a study of blood T cell repertoires in COVID-19. Trimming took off 3 bases at V and 0 bases at J, with 10 bases between the two ends. Germline V gives CDR1 SGHKS, CDR2 YYEKEE (reference sequence). This CDR3 is built from 15 residues. The receptor's source is a woman aged 50 to 60 with acute or convalescent COVID-19. The rearrangement links TRBV5-5 to TRBJ1-5; D ambiguous. The sample taken for sequencing was peripheral blood. The DNA for the CDR3 is TGTGCCAGCAGCTGGGGAGGGCCTAGCAATCAGCCCCAGCATTTT. Amino acid sequence: CASSWGGPSNQPQHF.